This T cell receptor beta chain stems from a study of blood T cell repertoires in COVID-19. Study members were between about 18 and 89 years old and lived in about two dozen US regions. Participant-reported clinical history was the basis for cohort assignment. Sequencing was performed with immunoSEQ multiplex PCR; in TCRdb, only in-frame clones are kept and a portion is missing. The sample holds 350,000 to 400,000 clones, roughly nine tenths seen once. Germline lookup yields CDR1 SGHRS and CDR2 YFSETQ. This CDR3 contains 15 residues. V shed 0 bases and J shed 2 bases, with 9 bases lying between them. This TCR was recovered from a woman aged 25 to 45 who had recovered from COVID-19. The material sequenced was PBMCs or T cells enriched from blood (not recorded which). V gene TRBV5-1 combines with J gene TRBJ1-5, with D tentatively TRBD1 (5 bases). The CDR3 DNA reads TGCGCCAGCAGCTTGGTTCCGGGGGGCAATCAGCCCCAGCATTTT. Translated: CASSLVPGGNQPQHF.